This TCR beta chain is drawn from a study of CD8 T cells in ankylosing spondylitis (dated by TCRdb to 2016 to 2017). For the wider study: The study profiled T cell receptor beta repertoires in healthy donors and ankylosing spondylitis patients to find disease-linked TCR variants. In total, the full study cohort was made up of 95 to 110 healthy donors and about two dozen ankylosing spondylitis patients. Samples of peripheral blood were taken, and for ankylosing spondylitis patients, synovial fluid was collected as well. General findings and caveats noted by the study authors: Some of the motif variants had been reported before in the synovial fluid and blood of reactive arthritis patients, a finding that suggests common disease-initiation mechanisms. Significant enrichment of the disease-linked clones was reported in matched synovial fluid samples from ankylosing spondylitis patients. The disease-linked clones showed a CD8+ phenotype and occurred at relatively low frequencies in peripheral blood. Blood from ankylosing spondylitis patients appeared to be characterized by a TCR beta motif made up of several highly homologous amino acid variants.

Sequenced using an Illumina HiSeq 2500. Quantitative 5'-RACE with molecular barcodes was the method used to prepare the TCR beta libraries. As for the authors' bioinformatics: A new computational method, built on a probabilistic model of VDJ rearrangement, was used to identify disease-linked TCR variants. Using fastp trimming at Q25 and MiXCR clonotype assembly, TCRdb reanalyzed the public sequencing data and kept in-frame beta chains. Identical CDR3 protein sequences are pooled into one entry, listed with their most common genes and DNA. These V and J calls are TCRdb output, not the study's own analysis. A total of about 390,000 distinct CDR3 sequences appear in this sample, about 20% of them only once. Clones ranked in the top ten supply roughly 16% of the sample. The germline V gene provides CDR1 SGHRS and CDR2 YFSETQ. After removal of 2 bases from V and 1 base from J, the junction retains 15 bases not matched to a gene. The CDR3 runs 19 amino acids, cysteine and phenylalanine included. Only the CDR3 DNA is retained, 57 bases long and in frame from the first base.

This clonotype was counted a few times. There is no known antigen for this receptor. There are no base qualities to consult, and no much larger clone falls within one base. In this chain, TRBV5-1 is recombined with TRBJ2-3; the junction holds 8 bases that match TRBD2. The receptor was isolated from a male donor with ankylosing spondylitis. Sequencing was carried out using blood, either unsorted or a sorted T cell fraction (not recorded which). The CDR3 corresponds to CASSFSSLGGLEGTDTQYF. DNA sequence: TGCGCCAGCAGCTTCTCATCACTGGGGGGACTAGAGGGCACAGATACGCAGTATTTT.